A selection of T cell receptor beta chains follows, all from one sample in a study of Ad26.COV2.S vaccination and SARS-CoV-2 variants. Generated by immunoSEQ multiplex PCR, the TCRdb table keeps only in-frame clones and is missing some. The sample carries more than 300,000 clones, approximately 86% recorded once. This sample comprised peripheral blood, obtained in a trial of Ad26.COV2.S vaccine versus placebo. The source of these receptors is a person between 18 and 65 years old who received the Ad26.COV2.S COVID-19 vaccine or a placebo. Both conserved end residues are part of each CDR3. D genes are given only for firm matches. Clone size is not always given. Where it is, it says once, few, many or a class for expanded clones.

V gene,clone size,J gene,D gene,CDR3 protein,CDR3 DNA
TRBV5-1,.,TRBJ1-6,.,CASSLGGGLDNSPLHF,TGCGCCAGCAGCTTGGGAGGGGGACTGGATAATTCACCCCTCCACTTT
TRBV24-1,few,TRBJ2-2,TRBD1,CATSRTTGVGPGELFF,TGTGCCACCAGCAGAACGACAGGGGTGGGGCCCGGGGAGCTGTTTTTT
TRBV7-2,.,TRBJ2-1,TRBD2,CASSLGLAGGHNEQFF,TGTGCCAGCAGCTTGGGACTAGCGGGGGGCCACAATGAGCAGTTCTTC
TRBV27,.,TRBJ2-2,.,CASSIGFTGELFF,TGTGCCAGCAGCATAGGGTTCACCGGGGAGCTGTTTTTT
TRBV6-5,.,TRBJ1-2,.,CASSPPGMLGYTF,TGTGCCAGCAGCCCGCCGGGAATGCTGGGCTACACCTTC
TRBV14,.,TRBJ2-5,TRBD2,CASSQAFAIRTSAQETQYF,TGTGCCAGCAGCCAAGCTTTTGCGATAAGGACTAGCGCCCAAGAGACCCAGTACTTC
TRBV19,.,TRBJ2-2,.,CASSPVNTGELFF,TGTGCCAGTAGTCCCGTCAACACCGGGGAGCTGTTTTTT
TRBV19,few,TRBJ2-7,.,CASSTGRDRAYEQYF,TGTGCCAGTAGTACCGGGAGGGACAGAGCCTACGAGCAGTACTTC
TRBV10-1,few,TRBJ1-1,.,CASSAGSTEAFF,TGCGCCAGCAGTGCGGGGAGCACTGAAGCTTTCTTT
TRBV28,.,TRBJ2-7,.,CASSLTGLSEQYF,TGTGCCAGCAGTTTAACAGGGTTGAGCGAGCAGTACTTC
TRBV28,.,TRBJ2-2,TRBD1,CASSNRQGLLGGELFF,TGTGCCAGCAGTAACAGACAGGGGCTTCTAGGCGGGGAGCTGTTTTTT
TRBV7-6,.,TRBJ2-3,TRBD2,CASSPWTSGTDTQYF,TGTGCCAGCAGCCCCTGGACTAGCGGCACAGATACGCAGTATTTT
TRBV28,.,TRBJ2-7,TRBD1,CASRPTGATYEQYF,TGTGCCAGCAGACCCACAGGGGCCACCTACGAGCAGTACTTC
TRBV5-4,.,TRBJ1-1,.,CASGREAEAFF,TGTGCCAGCGGTAGGGAGGCTGAAGCTTTCTTT
TRBV28,once,TRBJ2-5,.,CASSLGIGPQETQYF,TGTGCCAGCAGTTTAGGTATCGGTCCCCAAGAGACCCAGTACTTC
TRBV10-3,.,TRBJ1-6,TRBD1,CAISADRVSPLHF,TGTGCCATCAGTGCGGACAGGGTTTCACCCCTCCACTTT
TRBV7-9,.,TRBJ1-1,.,CASSLTTGLGTEAFF,TGTGCCAGCAGTCTAACAACAGGGCTCGGGACTGAAGCTTTCTTT
TRBV6-2/TRBV6-3,.,TRBJ2-7,TRBD1,CASSRDPQGYEQYF,TGTGCCAGCAGTCGAGACCCACAGGGGTACGAGCAGTACTTC
TRBV28,.,TRBJ1-5,.,CASSPSSQGNQPQHF,TGTGCCAGCAGTCCTTCGAGTCAGGGCAATCAGCCCCAGCATTTT
TRBV29-1,.,TRBJ2-7,.,CSVGISSYEQYF,TGCAGCGTTGGTATAAGCTCCTACGAGCAGTACTTC